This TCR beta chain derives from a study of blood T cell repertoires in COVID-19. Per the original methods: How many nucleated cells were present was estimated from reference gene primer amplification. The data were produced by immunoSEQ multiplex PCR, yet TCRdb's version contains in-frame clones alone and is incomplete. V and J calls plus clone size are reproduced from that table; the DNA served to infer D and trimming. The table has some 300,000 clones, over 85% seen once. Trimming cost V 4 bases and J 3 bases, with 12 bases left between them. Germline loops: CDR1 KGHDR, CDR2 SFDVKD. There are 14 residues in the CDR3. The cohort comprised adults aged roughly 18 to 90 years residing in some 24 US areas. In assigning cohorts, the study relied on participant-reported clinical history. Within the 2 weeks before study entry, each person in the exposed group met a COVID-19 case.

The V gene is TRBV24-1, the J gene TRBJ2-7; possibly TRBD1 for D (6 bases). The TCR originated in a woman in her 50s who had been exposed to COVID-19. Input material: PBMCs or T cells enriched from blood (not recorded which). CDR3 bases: TGTGCCACCAGTGACCCGGACAGAAACTACGAGCAGTACTTC. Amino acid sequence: CATSDPDRNYEQYF.